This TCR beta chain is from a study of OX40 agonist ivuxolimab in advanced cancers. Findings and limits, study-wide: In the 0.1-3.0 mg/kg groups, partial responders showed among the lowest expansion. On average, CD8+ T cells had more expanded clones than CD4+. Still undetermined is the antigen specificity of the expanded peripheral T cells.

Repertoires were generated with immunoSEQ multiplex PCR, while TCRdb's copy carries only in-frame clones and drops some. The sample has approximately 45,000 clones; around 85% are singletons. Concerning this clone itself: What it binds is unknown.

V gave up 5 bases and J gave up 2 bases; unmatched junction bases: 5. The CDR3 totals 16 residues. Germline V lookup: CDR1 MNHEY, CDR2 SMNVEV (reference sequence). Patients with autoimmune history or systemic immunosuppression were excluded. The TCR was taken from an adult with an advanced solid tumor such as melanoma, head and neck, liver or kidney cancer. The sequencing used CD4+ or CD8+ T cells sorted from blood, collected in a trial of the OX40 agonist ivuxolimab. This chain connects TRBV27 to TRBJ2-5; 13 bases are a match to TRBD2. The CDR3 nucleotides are TGTGCCAGCAGTGGGCCGGGACTAGCGGGACAAGAGACCCAGTACTTC. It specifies CASSGPGLAGQETQYF.